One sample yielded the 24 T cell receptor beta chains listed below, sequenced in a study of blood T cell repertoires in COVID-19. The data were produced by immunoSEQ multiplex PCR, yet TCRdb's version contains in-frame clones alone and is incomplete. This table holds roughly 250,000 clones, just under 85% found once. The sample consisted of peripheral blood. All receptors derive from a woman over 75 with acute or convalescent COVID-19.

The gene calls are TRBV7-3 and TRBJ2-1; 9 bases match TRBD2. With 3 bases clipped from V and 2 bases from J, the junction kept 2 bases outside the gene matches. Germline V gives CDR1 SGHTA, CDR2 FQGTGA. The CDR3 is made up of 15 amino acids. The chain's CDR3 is CASSFSGGTYNEQFF. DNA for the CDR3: TGTGCCAGCAGCTTCAGCGGGGGGACCTACAATGAGCAGTTCTTC.

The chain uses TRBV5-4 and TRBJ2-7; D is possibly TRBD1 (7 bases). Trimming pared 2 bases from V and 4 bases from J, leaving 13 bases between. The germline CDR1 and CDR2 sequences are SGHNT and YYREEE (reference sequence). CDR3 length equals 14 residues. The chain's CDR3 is CASSLGGGRYEQYF. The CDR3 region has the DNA TGTGCCAGCAGCTTAGGAGGGGGCCGTTACGAGCAGTACTTC.

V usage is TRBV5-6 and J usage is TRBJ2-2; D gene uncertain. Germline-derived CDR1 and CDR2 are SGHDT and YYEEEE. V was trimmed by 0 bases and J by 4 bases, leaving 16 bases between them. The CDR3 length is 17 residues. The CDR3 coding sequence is TGTGCCAGCAGCTTGGGATTTAAGCTTACGGGCACCGGGGAGCTGTTTTTT. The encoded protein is CASSLGFKLTGTGELFF.

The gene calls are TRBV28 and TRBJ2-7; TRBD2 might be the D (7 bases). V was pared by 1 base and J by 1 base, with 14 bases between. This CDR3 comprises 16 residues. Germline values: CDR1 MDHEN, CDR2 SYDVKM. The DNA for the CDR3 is TGTGCCAGCAGTTTATCAGGGAGGGGGTTTTCCTACGAGCAGTACTTC. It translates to CASSLSGRGFSYEQYF.

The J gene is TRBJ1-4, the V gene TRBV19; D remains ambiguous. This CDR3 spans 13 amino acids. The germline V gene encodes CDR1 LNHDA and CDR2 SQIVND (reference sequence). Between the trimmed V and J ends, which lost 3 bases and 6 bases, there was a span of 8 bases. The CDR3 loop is CASSIGPHEKLFF. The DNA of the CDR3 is TGTGCCAGTAGTATTGGCCCCCATGAAAAACTGTTTTTT.

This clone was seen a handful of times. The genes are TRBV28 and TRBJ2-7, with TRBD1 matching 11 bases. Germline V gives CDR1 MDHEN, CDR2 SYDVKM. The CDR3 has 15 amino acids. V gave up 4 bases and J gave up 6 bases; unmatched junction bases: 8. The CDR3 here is CASSSWTGGFGEQYF. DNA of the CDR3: TGTGCCAGCAGTTCGTGGACAGGGGGCTTTGGCGAGCAGTACTTC.

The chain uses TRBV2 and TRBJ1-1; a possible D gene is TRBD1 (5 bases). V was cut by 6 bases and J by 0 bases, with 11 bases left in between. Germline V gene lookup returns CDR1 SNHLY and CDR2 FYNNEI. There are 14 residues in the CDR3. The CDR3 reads CASRARGMNTEAFF. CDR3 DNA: TGTGCCAGCAGGGCCCGGGGGATGAACACTGAAGCTTTCTTT.

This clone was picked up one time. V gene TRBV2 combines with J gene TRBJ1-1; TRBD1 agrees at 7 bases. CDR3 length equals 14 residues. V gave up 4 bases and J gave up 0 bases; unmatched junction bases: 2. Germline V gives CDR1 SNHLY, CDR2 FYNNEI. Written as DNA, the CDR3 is TGTGCCAGCAGTGGGGACAGCATGAACACTGAAGCTTTCTTT. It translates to CASSGDSMNTEAFF.

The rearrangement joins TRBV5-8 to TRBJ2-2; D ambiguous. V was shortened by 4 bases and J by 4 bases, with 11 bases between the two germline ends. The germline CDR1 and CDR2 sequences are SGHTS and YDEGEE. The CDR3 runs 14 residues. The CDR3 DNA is TGTGCCAGCAGCCGTGTCATCGGCACCGGGGAGCTGTTTTTT. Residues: CASSRVIGTGELFF. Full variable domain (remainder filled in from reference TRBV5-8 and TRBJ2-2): EAGVTQSPTHLIKTRGQQATLRCSPISGHTSVYWYQQALGLGLQFLLWYDEGEERNRGNFPPRFSGRQFPNYSSELNVNALELEDSALYLCASSRVIGTGELFFGEGSRLTVL.

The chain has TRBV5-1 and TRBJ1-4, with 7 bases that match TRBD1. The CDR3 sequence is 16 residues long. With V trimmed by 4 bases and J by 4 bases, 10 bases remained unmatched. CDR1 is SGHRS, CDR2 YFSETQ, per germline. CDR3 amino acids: CASSPNRQGFNEKLFF. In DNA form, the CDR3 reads TGCGCCAGCAGCCCCAACCGACAGGGTTTTAATGAAAAACTGTTTTTT.

The CDR3 DNA reads TGCGCCAGCAGCGTGGGACAGACCTACGAGCAGTACTTC. Encoded protein: CASSVGQTYEQYF. The V gene is TRBV5-1, the J gene TRBJ2-7, with TRBD1 identical over 7 bases. Per the germline V gene, CDR1 is SGHRS and CDR2 is YFSETQ. The CDR3 sequence is 13 residues long. V lost 4 bases, J lost 2 bases, and 3 bases stayed unmatched.

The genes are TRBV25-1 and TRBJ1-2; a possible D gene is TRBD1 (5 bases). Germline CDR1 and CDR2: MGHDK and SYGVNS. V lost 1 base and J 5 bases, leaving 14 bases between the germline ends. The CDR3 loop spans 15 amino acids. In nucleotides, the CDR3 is TGTGCCAGCAGTGAATCGGGGGAGCCACTATATGGCTACACCTTC. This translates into CASSESGEPLYGYTF.

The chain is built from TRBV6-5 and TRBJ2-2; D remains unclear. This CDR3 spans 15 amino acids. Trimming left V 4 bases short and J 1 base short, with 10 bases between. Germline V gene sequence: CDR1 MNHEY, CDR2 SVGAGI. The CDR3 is CASSSSTGNTGELFF. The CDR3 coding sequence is TGTGCCAGCAGTTCCTCGACTGGGAACACCGGGGAGCTGTTTTTT.

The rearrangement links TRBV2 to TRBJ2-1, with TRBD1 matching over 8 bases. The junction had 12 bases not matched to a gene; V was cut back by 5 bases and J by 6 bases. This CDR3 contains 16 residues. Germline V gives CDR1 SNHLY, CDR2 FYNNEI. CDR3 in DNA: TGTGCCAGCAGTCCTCAGGGGGCGGGCGTTAGCAATGAGCAGTTCTTC. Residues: CASSPQGAGVSNEQFF.

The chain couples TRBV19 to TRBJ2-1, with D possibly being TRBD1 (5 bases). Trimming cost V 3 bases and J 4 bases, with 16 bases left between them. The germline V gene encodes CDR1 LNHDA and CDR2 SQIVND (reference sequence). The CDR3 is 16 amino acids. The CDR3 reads CASSIRTTYPYNEQFF. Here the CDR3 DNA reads TGTGCCAGTAGTATCCGGACAACTTATCCTTACAATGAGCAGTTCTTC.

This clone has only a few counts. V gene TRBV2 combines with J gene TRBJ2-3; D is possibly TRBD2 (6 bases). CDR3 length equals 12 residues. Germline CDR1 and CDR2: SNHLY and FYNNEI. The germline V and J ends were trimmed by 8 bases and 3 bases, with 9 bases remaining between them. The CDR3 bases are TGTGCCAGCGAGGGGAGGACAGATACGCAGTATTTT. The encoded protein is CASEGRTDTQYF.

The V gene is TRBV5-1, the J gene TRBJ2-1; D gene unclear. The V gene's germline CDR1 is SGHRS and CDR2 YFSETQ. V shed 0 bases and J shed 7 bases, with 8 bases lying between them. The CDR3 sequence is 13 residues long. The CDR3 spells CASSLGLDNEQFF. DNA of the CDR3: TGCGCCAGCAGCTTGGGACTGGATAATGAGCAGTTCTTC.

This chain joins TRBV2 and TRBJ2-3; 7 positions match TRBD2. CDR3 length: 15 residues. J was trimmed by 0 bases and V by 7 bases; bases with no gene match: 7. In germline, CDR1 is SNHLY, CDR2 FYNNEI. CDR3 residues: CASISLATSTDTQYF. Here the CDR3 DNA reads TGTGCCAGCATATCACTAGCGACTAGCACAGATACGCAGTATTTT.

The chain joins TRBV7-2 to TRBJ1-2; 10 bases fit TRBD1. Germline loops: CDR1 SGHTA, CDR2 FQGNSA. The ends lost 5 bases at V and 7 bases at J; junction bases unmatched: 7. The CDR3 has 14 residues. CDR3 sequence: CASSTGQGVGGYTF. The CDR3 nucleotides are TGTGCCAGCAGCACCGGACAGGGGGTCGGTGGCTACACCTTC.

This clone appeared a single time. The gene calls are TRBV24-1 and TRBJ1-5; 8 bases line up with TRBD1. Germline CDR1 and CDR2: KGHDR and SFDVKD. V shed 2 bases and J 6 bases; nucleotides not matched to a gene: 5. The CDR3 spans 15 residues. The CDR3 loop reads CATSDSGGRGQPQHF. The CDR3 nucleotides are TGTGCCACCAGTGATTCAGGGGGCCGTGGTCAGCCCCAGCATTTT.

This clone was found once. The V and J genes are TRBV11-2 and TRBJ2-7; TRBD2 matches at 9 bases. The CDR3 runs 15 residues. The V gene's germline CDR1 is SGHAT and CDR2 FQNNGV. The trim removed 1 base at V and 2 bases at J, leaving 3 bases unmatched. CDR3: CASSLVAGGTYEQYF. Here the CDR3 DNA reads TGTGCCAGCAGCTTAGTCGCGGGGGGGACCTACGAGCAGTACTTC.

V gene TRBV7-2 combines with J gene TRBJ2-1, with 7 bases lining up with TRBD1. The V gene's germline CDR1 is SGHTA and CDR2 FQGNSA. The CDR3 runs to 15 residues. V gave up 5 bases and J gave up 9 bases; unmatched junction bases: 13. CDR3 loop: CASSLLPGGFAEQFF. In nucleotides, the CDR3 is TGTGCCAGCAGCCTCCTCCCAGGGGGTTTTGCTGAGCAGTTCTTC.

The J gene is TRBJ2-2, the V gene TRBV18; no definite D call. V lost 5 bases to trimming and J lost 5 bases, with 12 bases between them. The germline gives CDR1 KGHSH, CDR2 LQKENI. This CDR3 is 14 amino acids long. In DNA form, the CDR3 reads TGTGCCAGCTCAAGTAAAGCTAATACCGGGGAGCTGTTTTTT. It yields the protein CASSSKANTGELFF. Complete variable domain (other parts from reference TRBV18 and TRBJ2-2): NAGVMQNPRHLVRRRGQEARLRCSPMKGHSHVYWYRQLPEEGLKFMVYLQKENIIDESGMPKERFSAEFPKEGPSILRIQQVVRGDSAAYFCASSSKANTGELFFGEGSRLTVL.

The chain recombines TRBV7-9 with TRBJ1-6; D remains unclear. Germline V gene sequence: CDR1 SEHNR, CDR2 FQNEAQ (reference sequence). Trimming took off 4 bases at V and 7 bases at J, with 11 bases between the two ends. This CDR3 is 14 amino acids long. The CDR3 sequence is CASSSADSNSPLHF. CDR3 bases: TGTGCCAGCAGCTCCGCGGACTCAAATTCACCCCTCCACTTT.